The clone carrying this T cell receptor (beta chain) was seen only once. The junction departs from the called germline gene at one end, perhaps through a read error. The data originate from a study of metastatic and nonmetastatic thyroid tumors. Background on the study: Repertoire comparison spanned blood and tumor or nodule tissue of malignant and benign thyroid patients.

The germline V gene encodes CDR1 KGHSH and CDR2 LQKENI. This CDR3 spans 17 amino acids. No treatment had been given to any patient before thyroid surgery. TCRdb re-called clones via MiXCR from the PCR reads. The sample has roughly 71,000 clones, about 17% seen once. The clonotype originates from a female donor with papillary thyroid cancer or a benign thyroid nodule (not recorded which). Some clones in this sample may be carry-over from other donors' samples. Sequencing used blood. The chain employs TRBV18 and TRBJ2-7, with TRBD2 matching over 10 bases. This CDR3 is CASSPPSQREGRRGQHF. In nucleotides, the CDR3 is TGTGCCAGCTCACCGCCCTCGCAGCGGGAGGGCCGCAGAGGGCAACACTTC.